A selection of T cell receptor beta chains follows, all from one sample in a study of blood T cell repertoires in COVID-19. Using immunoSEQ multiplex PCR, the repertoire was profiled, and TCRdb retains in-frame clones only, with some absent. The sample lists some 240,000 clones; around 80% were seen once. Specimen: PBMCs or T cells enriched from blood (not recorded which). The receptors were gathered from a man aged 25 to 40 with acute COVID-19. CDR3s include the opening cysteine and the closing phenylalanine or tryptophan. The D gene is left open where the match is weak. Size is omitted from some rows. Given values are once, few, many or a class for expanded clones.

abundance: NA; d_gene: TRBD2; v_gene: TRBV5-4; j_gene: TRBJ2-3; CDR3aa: CASSDRSGRPATDTQYF; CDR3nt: TGTGCCAGCAGCGACCGAAGCGGGAGGCCCGCCACAGATACGCAGTATTTT
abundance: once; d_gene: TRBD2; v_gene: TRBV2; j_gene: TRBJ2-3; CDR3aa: CASNELAGGRSTDTQYF; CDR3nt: TGTGCCAGCAATGAGCTAGCGGGGGGCCGAAGCACAGATACGCAGTATTTT
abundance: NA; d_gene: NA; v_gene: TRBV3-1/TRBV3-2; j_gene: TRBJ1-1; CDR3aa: CASSQGRGSMNTEAFF; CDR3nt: TGTGCCAGCAGCCAAGGGCGAGGGAGCATGAACACTGAAGCTTTCTTT
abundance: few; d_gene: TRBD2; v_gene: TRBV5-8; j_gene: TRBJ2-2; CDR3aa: CASSSEELAANTGELFF; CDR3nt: TGTGCCAGCAGCTCGGAGGAACTAGCGGCGAACACCGGGGAGCTGTTTTTT
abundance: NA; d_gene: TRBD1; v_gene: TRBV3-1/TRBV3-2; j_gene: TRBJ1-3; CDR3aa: CASSPTTGSSGNTIYF; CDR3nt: TGTGCCAGCAGCCCAACGACAGGGTCCTCTGGAAACACCATATATTTT
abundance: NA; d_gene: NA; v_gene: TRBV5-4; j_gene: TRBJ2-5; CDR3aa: CASSSVSSGGGETQYF; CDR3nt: TGTGCCAGCAGCTCAGTCTCCTCAGGGGGAGGTGAGACCCAGTACTTC
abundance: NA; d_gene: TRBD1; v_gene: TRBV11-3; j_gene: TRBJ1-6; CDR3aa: CASSQLDRANSPLHF; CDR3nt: TGTGCCAGCAGCCAGTTGGACAGGGCGAATTCACCCCTCCACTTT
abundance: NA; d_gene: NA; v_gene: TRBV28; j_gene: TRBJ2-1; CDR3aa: CASSPRDSYRDEQFF; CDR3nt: TGTGCCAGCAGTCCGCGGGACAGCTACAGGGATGAGCAGTTCTTC
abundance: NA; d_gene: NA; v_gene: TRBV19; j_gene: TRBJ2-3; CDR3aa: CASSTQLDTQYF; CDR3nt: TGTGCCAGTAGTACCCAGTTGGATACGCAGTATTTT
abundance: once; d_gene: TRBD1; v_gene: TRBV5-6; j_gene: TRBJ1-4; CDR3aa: CASSKVDRATNEKLFF; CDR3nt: TGTGCCAGCAGCAAAGTAGACAGGGCTACTAATGAAAAACTGTTTTTT
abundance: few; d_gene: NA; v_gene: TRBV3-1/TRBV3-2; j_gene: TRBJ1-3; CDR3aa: CASSQDLAGVGNTIYF; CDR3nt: TGTGCCAGCAGCCAAGATCTTGCGGGTGTGGGAAACACCATATATTTT
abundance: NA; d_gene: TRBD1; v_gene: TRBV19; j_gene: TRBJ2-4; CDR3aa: CASTDRAGSGKNIQYF; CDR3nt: TGTGCCAGTACGGACAGGGCGGGGAGCGGCAAAAACATTCAGTACTTC
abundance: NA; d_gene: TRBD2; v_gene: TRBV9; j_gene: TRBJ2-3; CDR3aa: CASSASGGFTDTQYF; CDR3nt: TGTGCCAGCAGCGCTAGCGGGGGGTTCACAGATACGCAGTATTTT
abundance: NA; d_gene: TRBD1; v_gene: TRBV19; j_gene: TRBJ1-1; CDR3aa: CASSRTTGTGSTEAFF; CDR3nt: TGTGCCAGTAGTAGGACAACCGGGACAGGGAGCACTGAAGCTTTCTTT
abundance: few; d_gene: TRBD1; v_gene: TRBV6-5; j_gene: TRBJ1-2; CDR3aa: CASSYVGGLNYGYTF; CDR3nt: TGTGCCAGCAGTTACGTAGGGGGCCTTAACTATGGCTACACCTTC
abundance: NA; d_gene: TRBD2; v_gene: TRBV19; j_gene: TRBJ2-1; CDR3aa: CASSIGRGVSNEQFF; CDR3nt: TGTGCCAGTAGTATTGGGCGGGGGGTCTCAAATGAGCAGTTCTTC
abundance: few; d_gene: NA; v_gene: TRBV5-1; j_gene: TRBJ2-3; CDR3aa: CASSLSFGASQDTQYF; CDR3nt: TGCGCCAGCAGCCTCTCGTTTGGGGCGTCCCAAGATACGCAGTATTTT
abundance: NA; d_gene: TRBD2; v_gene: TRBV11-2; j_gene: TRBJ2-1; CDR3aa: CASRPGLAGVGYNEQFF; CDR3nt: TGTGCCAGCAGACCCGGACTAGCGGGAGTGGGATACAATGAGCAGTTCTTC
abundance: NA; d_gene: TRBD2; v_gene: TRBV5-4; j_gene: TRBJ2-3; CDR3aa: CAPRTSGGEGGDTQYF; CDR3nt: TGTGCCCCCCGGACTAGCGGGGGGGAAGGTGGGGATACGCAGTATTTT
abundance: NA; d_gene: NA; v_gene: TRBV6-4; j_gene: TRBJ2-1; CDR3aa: CASSEDTYNEQFF; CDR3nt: TGTGCCAGCAGTGAGGACACCTACAATGAGCAGTTCTTC
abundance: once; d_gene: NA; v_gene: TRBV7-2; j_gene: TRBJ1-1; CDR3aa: CASSPYLNTEAFF; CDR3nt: TGTGCCAGCAGCCCCTACCTGAACACTGAAGCTTTCTTT
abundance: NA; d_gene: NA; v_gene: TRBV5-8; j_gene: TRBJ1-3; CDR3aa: CASSFSAGTGNTIYF; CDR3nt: TGTGCCAGCAGCTTTTCAGCGGGAACGGGAAACACCATATATTTT
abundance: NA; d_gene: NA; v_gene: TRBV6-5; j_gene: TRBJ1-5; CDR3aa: CASSSGGGNQPQHF; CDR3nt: TGTGCCAGCAGTTCTGGGGGCGGGAATCAGCCCCAGCATTTT
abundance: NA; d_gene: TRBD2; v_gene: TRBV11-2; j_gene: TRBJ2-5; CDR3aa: CASSPRTSGGGETQYF; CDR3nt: TGTGCCAGCAGCCCACGGACTAGCGGGGGAGGAGAGACCCAGTACTTC
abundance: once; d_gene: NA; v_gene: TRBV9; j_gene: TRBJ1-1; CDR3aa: CASSPTVGGGTEAFF; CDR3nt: TGTGCCAGCAGCCCAACCGTGGGGGGAGGGACTGAAGCTTTCTTT
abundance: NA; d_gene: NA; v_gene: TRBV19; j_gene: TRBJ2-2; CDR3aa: CASSDQGIHTGELFF; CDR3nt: TGTGCCAGTAGTGATCAGGGGATCCACACCGGGGAGCTGTTTTTT
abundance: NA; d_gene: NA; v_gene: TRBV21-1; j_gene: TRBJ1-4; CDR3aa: CASSKRGTPNEKLFF; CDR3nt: TGTGCCAGCAGCAAAAGGGGAACCCCCAATGAAAAACTGTTTTTT
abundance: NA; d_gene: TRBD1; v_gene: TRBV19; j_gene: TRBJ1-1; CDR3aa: CASTGTAPNTEAFF; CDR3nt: TGTGCCAGTACCGGGACAGCCCCGAACACTGAAGCTTTCTTT
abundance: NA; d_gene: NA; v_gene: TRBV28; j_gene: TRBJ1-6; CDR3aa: CASSSRGLMPLHF; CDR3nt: TGTGCCAGCAGTTCGCGAGGGCTGATGCCCCTCCACTTT
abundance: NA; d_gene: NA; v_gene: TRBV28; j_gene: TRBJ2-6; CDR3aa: CASGGRLLGSGANVLTF; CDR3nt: TGTGCCAGTGGAGGCAGGTTGCTCGGCTCTGGGGCCAACGTCCTGACTTTC
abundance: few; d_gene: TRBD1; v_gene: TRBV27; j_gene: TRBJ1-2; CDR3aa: CASRQKWDSNYGYTF; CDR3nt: TGTGCCAGCAGACAAAAGTGGGACAGCAACTATGGCTACACCTTC
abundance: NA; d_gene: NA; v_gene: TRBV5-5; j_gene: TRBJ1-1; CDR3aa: CASLRRGNTEAFF; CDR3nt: TGTGCCAGCCTAAGAAGGGGCAATACTGAAGCTTTCTTT
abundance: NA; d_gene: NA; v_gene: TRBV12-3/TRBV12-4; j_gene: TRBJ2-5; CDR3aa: CASSVLSETQYF; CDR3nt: TGTGCCAGCAGTGTACTATCGGAGACCCAGTACTTC
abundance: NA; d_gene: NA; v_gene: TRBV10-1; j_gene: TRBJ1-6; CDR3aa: CASSEYRNSPLHF; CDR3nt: TGCGCCAGCAGTGAGTACAGAAATTCACCCCTCCACTTT
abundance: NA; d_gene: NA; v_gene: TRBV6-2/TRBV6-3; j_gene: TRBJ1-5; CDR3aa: CASSYYQGMSQPQHF; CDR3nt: TGTGCCAGCAGTTACTACCAGGGTATGAGTCAGCCCCAGCATTTT
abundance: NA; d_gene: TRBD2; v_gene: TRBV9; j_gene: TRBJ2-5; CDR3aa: CASSPGLAPGGETQYF; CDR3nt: TGTGCCAGCAGCCCCGGACTAGCGCCCGGGGGAGAGACCCAGTACTTC
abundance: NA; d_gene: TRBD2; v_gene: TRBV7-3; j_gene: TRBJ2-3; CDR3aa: CASSLAGGSTDTQYF; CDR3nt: TGTGCCAGCAGCTTAGCGGGAGGGTCCACAGATACGCAGTATTTT
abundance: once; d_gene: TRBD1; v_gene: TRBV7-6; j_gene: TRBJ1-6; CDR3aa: CASSSGTVNSPLHF; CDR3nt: TGTGCCAGCAGCTCCGGGACAGTAAATTCACCCCTCCACTTT
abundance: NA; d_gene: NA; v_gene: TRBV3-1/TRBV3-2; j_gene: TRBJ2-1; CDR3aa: CASSQSADFYNEQFF; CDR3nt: TGTGCCAGCAGCCAAAGTGCGGACTTCTACAATGAGCAGTTCTTC
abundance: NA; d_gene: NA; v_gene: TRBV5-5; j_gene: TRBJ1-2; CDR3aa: CASSLVKGLDGYTF; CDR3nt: TGTGCCAGCAGCTTGGTTAAGGGGCTTGATGGCTACACCTTC
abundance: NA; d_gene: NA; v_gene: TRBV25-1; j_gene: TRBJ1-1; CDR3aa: CASIGGPRAFF; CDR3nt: TGTGCCAGCATCGGGGGGCCTCGAGCTTTCTTT
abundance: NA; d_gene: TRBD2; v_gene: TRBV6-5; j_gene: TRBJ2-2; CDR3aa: CASSGGASHPGELFF; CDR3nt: TGTGCCAGCTCCGGGGGGGCTAGTCACCCCGGGGAGCTGTTTTTT
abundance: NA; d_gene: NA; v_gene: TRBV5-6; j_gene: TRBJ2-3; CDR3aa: CASSFFSVPSADTQYF; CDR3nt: TGTGCCAGCAGCTTTTTTTCAGTACCTAGTGCAGATACGCAGTATTTT
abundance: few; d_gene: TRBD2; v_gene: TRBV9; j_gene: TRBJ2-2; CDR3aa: CASSPLEAGGIGELFF; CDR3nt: TGTGCCAGCAGCCCCCTGGAAGCGGGAGGGATCGGGGAGCTGTTTTTT
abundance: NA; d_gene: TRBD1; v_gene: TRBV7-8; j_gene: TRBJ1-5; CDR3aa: CASSRGTGGFIRNQPQHF; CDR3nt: TGTGCCAGCAGCCGCGGGACAGGGGGATTTATACGCAATCAGCCCCAGCATTTT
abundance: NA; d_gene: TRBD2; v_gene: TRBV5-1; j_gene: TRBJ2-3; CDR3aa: CASSVGGSTDTQYF; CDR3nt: TGCGCCAGTTCGGTGGGAGGGAGCACAGATACGCAGTATTTT
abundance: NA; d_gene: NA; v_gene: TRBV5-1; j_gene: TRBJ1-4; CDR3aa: CASSIWGDDEKLFF; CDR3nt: TGCGCCAGCAGCATCTGGGGAGACGATGAAAAACTGTTTTTT
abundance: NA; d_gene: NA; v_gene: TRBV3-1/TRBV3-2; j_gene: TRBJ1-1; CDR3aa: CASSQDFRLEAFF; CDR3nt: TGTGCCAGCAGCCAAGATTTCAGGCTAGAAGCTTTCTTT